Below, 22 T cell receptor beta chains from the same sample are listed, as sequenced in a study of CD8+ T cells in alopecia areata. Extracted from the samples, RNA was reverse transcribed into cDNA to serve as the sequencing template. Sequencing was performed with immunoSEQ multiplex PCR; in TCRdb, only in-frame clones are kept and a portion is missing. The data show about 110,000 clones, none appearing only once, with around a fifth held by the ten largest. The material sequenced was lesional skin. These receptors were obtained from a C3H/HeJ mouse with alopecia areata. Strain MHC haplotype: H2-k.

This clone came up many times. Gene names are mouse gene names. Sequencing ends 4 residues short of the CDR3 end; the germline J gene provides the rest. This sample also contains other DNA sequences that code for the same CDR3. The V call is TRBV13-3, the J call TRBJ1-2, with D possibly TRBD1 on 5 matching bases. V lost 0 bases to trimming and J lost 0 bases, with 9 bases between them. The CDR3 spans 15 residues. The germline V gene has CDR1 NNHDY and CDR2 SYVADS. CDR3 DNA (partial): TGTGCCAGCAGTGATGGACAGTTTGCAAACTCC. Translating it yields CASSDGQFANS. The whole CDR3 is CASSDGQFANSDYTF.

This clone came up a few times. The database protein in TCRdb disagrees with the DNA translation at residue 12; the sequence shown here was translated from the DNA. These gene names are mouse names. The read terminates 3 residues ahead of where the CDR3 ends, so the germline J gene completes it. The chain employs TRBV1 and TRBJ1-3; 9 bases align to TRBD1. With 3 bases clipped from V and 4 bases from J, the junction kept 4 bases outside the gene matches. The CDR3 spans 15 residues. Germline lookup yields CDR1 NSQYPW and CDR2 LRSPGD (reference sequence). Partial CDR3 DNA: TGCACCTGCAGTGCGACAGGGGGATACGGAAATACG. It encodes CTCSATGGYGNT. The entire CDR3 is CTCSATGGYGNTLYF.

The sample holds a few counts of this clone. Gene names are the mouse ones. The read ends 4 residues before the CDR3 terminus; that terminus is restored from the germline J gene. This rearrangement joins TRBV17 to TRBJ2-5; D not certain. From germline, CDR1 is MNHDT and CDR2 YYDKIL. This CDR3 contains 14 residues. V was pared by 0 bases and J by 3 bases, with 7 bases between. The CDR3 region is CASSRDEGQDTQYF. Incomplete CDR3 DNA: TGTGCTAGCAGTAGAGATGAGGGTCAAGAC.

Turning to this clone: The germline and genes are mouse ones. The read ends 4 residues early relative to the CDR3; the germline J gene fills the gap. The chain links TRBV13-3 to TRBJ2-3; D is unclear. The CDR3 totals 15 residues. V lost 0 bases to trimming and J lost 0 bases, with 8 bases between them. Germline V gives CDR1 NNHDY, CDR2 SYVADS. CDR3 protein: CASSDGGRSAETLYF. The sequenced CDR3 bases are TGTGCCAGCAGTGATGGTGGCAGGAGTGCAGAA.

The table lists this clone with many counts. Gene labels here are mouse ones. The sequence runs out 4 residues before the end of the CDR3; the remainder is reconstructed from the germline J gene. The chain has TRBV13-3 and TRBJ2-1; D is unresolved. Trimming cost V 0 bases and J 2 bases, with 9 bases left between them. This CDR3 is 15 amino acids long. Germline lookup yields CDR1 NNHDY and CDR2 SYVADS. The CDR3 loop is CASSDARLDYAEQFF. The sequenced CDR3 bases are TGTGCCAGCAGTGATGCAAGGCTGGACTATGCT.

This clone was detected only a few times. At residue 8, the translated DNA and the protein in TCRdb do not agree; the protein given here is derived from the DNA. Gene names and germline match the mouse. The read ends 3 residues shy of where the CDR3 ends; the end is completed using the germline J gene. The V and J genes are TRBV13-3 and TRBJ1-3; D unresolved. The length of the CDR3 is 11 residues. CDR1 and CDR2 from the germline V gene are NNHDY and SYVADS. The germline V and J ends were trimmed by 1 base and 8 bases, with 4 bases remaining between them. The CDR3: CASSDLYTLYF. The sequenced CDR3 bases are TGTGCCAGCAGTGATCTGTATACG. Full variable domain (rest looked up from reference TRBV13-3 and TRBJ1-3): EAAVTQSPRSKVAVTGGKVTLSCHQTNNHDYMYWYRQDTGHGLRLIHYSYVADSTEKGDIPDGYKASRPSQENFSLILELASLSQTAVYFCASSDLYTLYFGEGSRLIVV.

With regard to this clone: TCRdb's protein sequence differs at residue 13 from the translated DNA; the protein presented here follows the DNA. Any gene name here is a mouse gene name. The read ends 3 residues shy of where the CDR3 ends; the end is completed using the germline J gene. The genes are TRBV13-3 and TRBJ1-6; a possible D gene is TRBD1 (6 bases). TRBJ1-6 is designated an ORF whose function remains uncertain. The CDR3 runs to 16 residues. The germline V gene encodes CDR1 NNHDY and CDR2 SYVADS. Trimming took off 0 bases at V and 5 bases at J, with 12 bases between the two ends. The CDR3 is CASSDEGGIDNSPLYF. The sequenced part of the CDR3 DNA is TGTGCCAGCAGTGATGAGGGGGGCATCGATAATTCGCCC.

Many counts were recorded for this clone. Gene and germline names: mouse. The read terminates 4 residues ahead of where the CDR3 ends, so the germline J gene completes it. This chain uses TRBV13-3 with TRBJ2-7, with D tentatively TRBD1 (6 bases). This CDR3 is 13 amino acids long. The germline gives CDR1 NNHDY, CDR2 SYVADS. The CDR3 loop reads CASKEQGSDEQYF. The sequenced part of the CDR3 DNA is TGTGCCAGCAAGGAGCAGGGGAGTGAT.

This clone was seen a handful of times. Gene names follow the mouse nomenclature. The sequenced fragment ends 4 residues before the CDR3 boundary, so the rest is inferred from the germline J gene. Other DNA sequences within the sample encode an identical CDR3. This chain uses TRBV19 with TRBJ1-1, with TRBD1 as a possible D gene (5 bases). This CDR3 is 13 amino acids long. Germline values: CDR1 FNHDT, CDR2 SITEND (reference sequence). Trimming took off 5 bases at V and 0 bases at J, with 8 bases between the two ends. The CDR3 bases that were read are TGTGCCAGCAGCCAGGGACAGAACACA. Its protein is CASSQGQNT. The complete CDR3 protein is CASSQGQNTEVFF.

There are many counts of this clone. Gene names and germline refer to mouse. The CDR3 is cut off 4 residues early in the read; its end comes from the germline J gene. The sample carries other DNA sequences with the same CDR3. V is TRBV1 and J is TRBJ2-1, with D possibly TRBD1 on 6 matching bases. The CDR3 extends over 14 amino acids. Trimming removed 3 bases at V and 5 bases at J, with 11 bases between. The germline V gene has CDR1 NSQYPW and CDR2 LRSPGD (reference sequence). The CDR3 sequence: CTCSARQENAEQFF. The CDR3 bases that were read are TGCACCTGCAGTGCCCGACAGGAAAATGCT.

This clone has a handful of counts. Genes and germline come from the mouse. The observed sequence ends 4 residues before the CDR3 terminus, with the missing tail filled in from the germline J gene. V gene TRBV13-1 combines with J gene TRBJ2-3, with TRBD2 identical over 9 bases. CDR1 and CDR2 from the germline V gene are NSHNY and SYGAGN. V lost 3 bases, J lost 0 bases, and 5 bases stayed unmatched. The CDR3 length is 16 residues. Incomplete CDR3 DNA: TGTGCCAGCAGTGCCGGACTGGGGACTAGTGCAGAA. It codes for CASSAGLGTSAE. The complete CDR3 protein is CASSAGLGTSAETLYF.

Many counts were recorded for this clone. The genes are named according to mouse. The read finishes 4 residues shy of the CDR3 end, and the germline J gene is used to complete it. The V call is TRBV13-3, the J call TRBJ1-1; D perhaps matches TRBD1 (5 bases). Germline lookup yields CDR1 NNHDY and CDR2 SYVADS. The CDR3 is made up of 14 amino acids. V lost 3 bases and J lost 1, with 10 bases in between. CDR3 sequence: CASSADRGNTEVFF. The sequenced CDR3 bases are TGTGCCAGCAGTGCTGACAGAGGAAACACA.

The sample holds many counts of this clone. Any gene name here is a mouse gene name. CDR3 protein: CATGTGGDEQYF. CDR3 DNA, as far as it was read: TGTGCCACAGGGACAGGGGGCGAT. The chain is built from TRBV13-3 and TRBJ2-7; 12 bases fit TRBD1. The read ends 4 residues early relative to the CDR3; the germline J gene fills the gap. The CDR3 has 12 residues. Germline CDR1 and CDR2: NNHDY and SYVADS.

On this clone itself: Gene names refer to mouse genes. The read is 4 residues too short to cover the CDR3 end, so that end is filled in from the germline J gene. This chain joins TRBV3 and TRBJ2-5; D possibly corresponds to TRBD1 (6 bases). CDR3 length: 13 residues. Germline values: CDR1 SNHLY, CDR2 FYNGKV (reference sequence). The V gene lost 6 bases and the J gene lost 2 bases, with 9 bases spanning the gap. The part of the CDR3 DNA that was read is TGTGCCAGCAGACGGGACATCCAAGAC. It encodes CASRRDIQD. The full CDR3 protein is CASRRDIQDTQYF. Combining the CDR3 with reference TRBV3 and TRBJ2-5 gives the whole variable domain GPKVLQIPSHQIIDMGQMVTLNCDPVSNHLYFYWYKQILGQQMEFLVNFYNGKVMEKSKLFKDQFSVERPDGSYFTLKIQPTALEDSAVYFCASRRDIQDTQYFGPGTRLLVL.

This clone occurred a few times. The listed genes are named as in mouse. From the germline J gene comes the end of the CDR3, since the read stops 4 residues before it. The chain carries TRBV14 and TRBJ2-5, with 8 nucleotides matching TRBD1. The germline CDR1 and CDR2 sequences are SGHDT and FRDEAV. The CDR3 is 15 residues long. CDR3 protein: CASSPGTGRRDTQYF. The covered CDR3 bases are TGTGCCAGCAGTCCCGGGACAGGAAGACGGGAC.

On this clone: Germline and genes here are mouse. Coverage ceases 4 residues before the CDR3 finishes, and the germline J gene fills in the end. This chain uses TRBV1 with TRBJ2-1; TRBD1 matches 7 bases. The junction had 7 bases not matched to a gene; V was cut back by 2 bases and J by 3 bases. Germline V gene sequence: CDR1 NSQYPW, CDR2 LRSPGD (reference sequence). This CDR3 contains 16 residues. CDR3 residues: CTCSAPRQGGYAEQFF. CDR3 bases read: TGCACCTGCAGTGCACCCCGACAGGGAGGCTATGCT.

The table lists this clone with a few counts. Any gene name here is a mouse gene name. The read ends 4 residues early relative to the CDR3; the germline J gene fills the gap. The chain recombines TRBV13-1 with TRBJ1-1; TRBD1 matches at 8 bases. The CDR3 has 15 residues. Trimming at V came to 0 bases and at J to 4 bases, leaving 5 bases not matched to a gene. The germline CDR1 and CDR2 sequences are NSHNY and SYGAGN. The CDR3 is CASSDAQGARTEVFF. The CDR3 bases that were read are TGTGCCAGCAGTGATGCGCAGGGGGCGCGCACA.

This clone was detected a few times. The listed genes are named as in mouse. The CDR3 goes on 4 residues after the read ends, and that part is filled in from the germline J gene. This sequence joins TRBV1 and TRBJ2-5; 14 positions match TRBD2. The CDR3 runs 16 residues. Per the germline V gene, CDR1 is NSQYPW and CDR2 is LRSPGD (reference sequence). The CDR3 reads CTCSVGLGGPLDTQYF. The sequenced part of the CDR3 DNA is TGCACCTGCAGTGTGGGACTGGGGGGGCCTTTGGAC.

This clone was counted between two and nine times. Genes and germline come from the mouse. The DNA ends 4 residues before the CDR3 does, and the rest of the CDR3 is filled in from the germline J gene. This chain joins TRBV19 and TRBJ1-4; TRBD1 matches at 9 bases. The CDR3 is made up of 15 amino acids. Germline CDR1 FNHDT, CDR2 SITEND (reference sequence). CDR3 region: CASSMGTGIGERLFF. The covered CDR3 bases are TGTGCCAGCAGTATGGGGACAGGGATCGGCGAA.

This clone was counted only a few times. Genes here carry mouse names. The read gets to within 4 residues of the CDR3 end, and the germline J gene fills in the rest. V gene TRBV13-3 combines with J gene TRBJ2-4, with 8 nucleotides matching TRBD2. CDR1 is NNHDY and CDR2 is SYVADS in the germline V gene. The V and J ends lost 1 base and 0 bases, in that order; junction bases with no gene match: 4. The length of the CDR3 is 16 residues. CDR3: CASSDWAGGSQNTLYF. The covered CDR3 bases are TGTGCCAGCAGTGATTGGGCTGGGGGGAGTCAAAAC.

Points on this clone: Gene names follow the mouse nomenclature. The read ends 4 residues early relative to the CDR3; the germline J gene fills the gap. The identical CDR3 is also encoded by other nucleotide sequences in the sample. The rearrangement links TRBV19 to TRBJ2-3; 11 bases align to TRBD2. The CDR3 extends over 16 amino acids. Germline CDR1 and CDR2: FNHDT and SITEND (reference sequence). The trim removed 4 bases at V and 0 bases at J, leaving 4 bases unmatched. The CDR3 bases that were read are TGTGCCAGCAGTCTTGACTGGGGGGGGAGTGCAGAA. Protein sequence: CASSLDWGGSAE. The CDR3 in its entirety is CASSLDWGGSAETLYF.

This clone was found a few times. The germline and genes are mouse ones. From the germline J gene comes the end of the CDR3, since the read stops 4 residues before it. V is TRBV1 and J is TRBJ2-7; 12 nucleotides line up with TRBD2. This CDR3 has 15 residues. V shed 4 bases, J shed 3 bases, and the junction held 4 bases outside the gene matches. Germline CDR1 reads NSQYPW; CDR2 reads LRSPGD (reference sequence). CDR3 in amino acids: CTCSEGLGGIYEQYF. Partial CDR3 DNA: TGCACCTGCAGTGAGGGACTGGGGGGCATCTAT. The full variable domain, completed using reference TRBV1 and TRBJ2-7, is VTLLEQNPRWRLVPRGQAVNLRCILKNSQYPWMSWYQQDLQKQLQWLFTLRSPGDKEVKSLPGADYLATRVTDTELRLQVANMSQGRTLYCTCSEGLGGIYEQYFGPGTRLTVL.